The 14 T cell receptor beta chains given below trace back to one sample, sequenced in a study of PD-1 blockade in classical Hodgkin lymphoma. Profiling relied on immunoSEQ multiplex PCR, and the TCRdb table lists in-frame clones only, not all of them. The sample shows approximately 44,000 clones, 60% to 70% of them seen only once. Time point indicated: cycle 4 day 1 (C4D1), after 5 to 7 weeks of nivolumab. Patients all relapsed after autologous stem cell transplantation, and there was variation in brentuximab vedotin exposure. The sample was peripheral blood mononuclear cells (PBMCs), taken before the fourth cycle of nivolumab. These receptors originate from a human donor with classical Hodgkin lymphoma.

This clone was detected a few times. This chain uses TRBV19 with TRBJ2-1; D not certain. Germline V gives CDR1 LNHDA, CDR2 SQIVND (reference sequence). Trimming shortened V by 8 bases and J by 0 bases, and 11 bases separated the two germline ends. This CDR3 spans 14 amino acids. The CDR3: CASGYVSSYNEQFF. The CDR3 DNA reads TGTGCCAGTGGCTACGTAAGCTCCTACAATGAGCAGTTCTTC.

V and J are TRBV7-9 and TRBJ1-1; D may be TRBD1 (6 bases). The CDR3 runs 13 residues. Germline V gene sequence: CDR1 SEHNR, CDR2 FQNEAQ (reference sequence). The ends were cut back, 5 bases at V and 10 bases at J, with 17 bases in the middle. CDR3 DNA sequence: TGTGCCAGCAGCCCTGACAAGGGGGGGAGAGCTTTCTTT. Its translation: CASSPDKGGRAFF. The whole variable domain, remainder taken from reference TRBV7-9 and TRBJ1-1, is DTGVSQNPRHKITKRGQNVTFRCDPISEHNRLYWYRQTLGQGPEFLTYFQNEAQLEKSRLLSDRFSAERPKGSFSTLEIQRTEQGDSAMYLCASSPDKGGRAFFGQGTRLTVV.

The chain carries TRBV4-3 and TRBJ1-1; 8 nucleotides align to TRBD1. The ends lost 1 base at V and 11 bases at J; junction bases unmatched: 9. Germline values: CDR1 LGHNA, CDR2 YSLEER. This CDR3 has 14 residues. The CDR3 DNA follows: TGCGCCAGCAGCCAAGTGGGTGGGGCAGGGGGCGCTTTCTTT. It is translated as CASSQVGGAGGAFF.

This chain links TRBV5-8 with TRBJ2-7; D not resolved. Germline V CDR1 and CDR2: SGHTS, YDEGEE. V was trimmed by 6 bases and J by 7 bases, leaving 11 bases between them. The CDR3 extends over 11 amino acids. DNA for the CDR3: TGTGCCAGCAACCGGATAACGGAGCAGTACTTC. It is translated as CASNRITEQYF.

The V and J genes are TRBV15 and TRBJ1-6; maybe TRBD1 (6 bases). CDR1 and CDR2 from the germline V gene are LNHNV and YYDKDF (reference sequence). The ends were cut back, 3 bases at V and 10 bases at J, with 22 bases in the middle. This CDR3 contains 17 residues. CDR3 sequence reads: CATSSWIIRDKRSPLHF. The CDR3 coding sequence is TGTGCCACCAGCAGTTGGATCATCCGGGACAAGAGGTCACCCCTCCACTTT.

In this sample, this clone turned up many times. The chain uses TRBV6-5 and TRBJ1-2, with D possibly TRBD1 on 6 matching bases. The CDR3 has 11 amino acids. Trimming pared 8 bases from V and 7 bases from J, leaving 11 bases between. Germline V gives CDR1 MNHEY, CDR2 SVGAGI. This CDR3 is CASAGGSGYTF. For the CDR3, the DNA is TGTGCCAGCGCCGGGGGCAGTGGCTACACCTTC.

The genes are TRBV7-6 and TRBJ2-7; 7 bases are shared with TRBD1. The CDR3 sequence is 15 residues long. Germline CDR1 reads SGHVS; CDR2 reads FNYEAQ. After removal of 1 base from V and 0 bases from J, the junction contained 3 bases not matched to a gene. The CDR3 here is CASSLGRGLSYEQYF. DNA of the CDR3: TGTGCCAGCAGCTTAGGAAGGGGGCTCTCCTACGAGCAGTACTTC.

This clone was found once. The chain joins TRBV5-1 to TRBJ1-4; 7 bases match TRBD1. V lost 0 bases, J lost 5 bases, and 4 bases stayed unmatched. The CDR3 has 15 amino acids. The germline V gene has CDR1 SGHRS and CDR2 YFSETQ. CDR3 residues: CASSLGGGGNEKLFF. The CDR3 nucleotides are TGCGCCAGCAGCTTGGGCGGAGGGGGCAATGAAAAACTGTTTTTT.

In this sample, this clone turned up once. The CDR3 is CASSGTGGFYGYTF. CDR3 sequence (DNA): TGTGCCAGCAGTGGGACAGGGGGCTTCTATGGCTACACCTTC. V gene TRBV27 combines with J gene TRBJ1-2; 12 nucleotides agree with TRBD1. The V segment lost 5 bases and the J segment 4 bases; nucleotides outside the gene matches: 2. The CDR3 consists of 14 residues. Germline CDR1 MNHEY, CDR2 SMNVEV (reference sequence).

This clone was observed once. This chain connects TRBV10-3 to TRBJ2-2, with 12 bases lining up with TRBD2. The CDR3 has 18 amino acids. Germline loops: CDR1 ENHRY, CDR2 SYGVKD. With V trimmed by 0 bases and J by 7 bases, 9 bases remained unmatched. CDR3 region: CAISESRLAGGHSGELFF. CDR3 DNA sequence: TGTGCCATCAGTGAGTCGCGGCTAGCGGGGGGGCACAGCGGGGAGCTGTTTTTT.

This chain uses TRBV4-1 with TRBJ2-2; 8 positions match TRBD1. The CDR3 is 15 residues long. CDR1 is MGHRA, CDR2 YSYEKL, per germline. The V and J ends lost 4 bases and 6 bases, in that order; junction bases with no gene match: 7. The chain's CDR3 is CASSRQGAGSGELFF. DNA for the CDR3: TGCGCCAGCAGCCGGCAGGGGGCGGGATCCGGGGAGCTGTTTTTT.

CDR3 sequence reads: CAWSVSVRGYTF. CDR3 DNA sequence: TGTGCCTGGAGTGTATCCGTCCGCGGCTACACCTTC. The chain combines TRBV30 with TRBJ1-2, with D unclear. CDR1 and CDR2 (germline): GTSNPN, SVGIG (reference sequence). The CDR3 runs to 12 residues. V was shortened by 0 bases and J by 8 bases, with 10 bases between the two germline ends. The full variable domain, its missing parts supplied by reference TRBV30 and TRBJ1-2, is SQTIHQWPATLVQPVGSPLSLECTVEGTSNPNLYWYRQAAGRGLQLLFYSVGIGQISSEVPQNLSASRPQDRQFILSSKKLLLSDSGFYLCAWSVSVRGYTFGSGTRLTVV.

The CDR3 spells CASSDISAGKETQYF. CDR3 DNA sequence: TGCGCCAGCAGCGATATTTCAGCGGGGAAAGAGACCCAGTACTTC. The chain carries TRBV5-1 and TRBJ2-5; 7 bases map to TRBD2. CDR1 and CDR2 from the germline V gene are SGHRS and YFSETQ. J lost 3 bases, V lost 4 bases, and 9 bases had no gene match. CDR3 length: 15 amino acids.

By share, this clone ranks as medium-sized. This chain connects TRBV5-6 to TRBJ1-3; 12 bases align to TRBD1. Trimming cost V 4 bases and J 0 bases; bases outside gene matches: 5. This CDR3 spans 17 amino acids. Germline CDR1 and CDR2: SGHDT and YYEEEE. CDR3 in amino acids: CASSPGTGGSSGNTIYF. CDR3 bases: TGTGCCAGCAGCCCCGGGACAGGGGGCAGCTCTGGAAACACCATATATTTT.